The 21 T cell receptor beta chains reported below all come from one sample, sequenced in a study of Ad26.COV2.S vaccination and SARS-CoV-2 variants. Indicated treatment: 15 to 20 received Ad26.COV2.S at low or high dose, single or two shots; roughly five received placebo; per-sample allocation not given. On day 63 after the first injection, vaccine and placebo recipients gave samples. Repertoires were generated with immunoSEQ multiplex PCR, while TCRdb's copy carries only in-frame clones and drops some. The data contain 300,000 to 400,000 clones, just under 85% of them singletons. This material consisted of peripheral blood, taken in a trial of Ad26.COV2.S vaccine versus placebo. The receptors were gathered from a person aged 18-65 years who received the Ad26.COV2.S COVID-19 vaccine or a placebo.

The DNA of the CDR3 is TGTGCCAGCAGCTTGGCCCCAAGACTTGGTTACAATGAGCAGTTCTTC. It yields the protein CASSLAPRLGYNEQFF. The rearrangement joins TRBV5-5 to TRBJ2-1, with D hard to call. Trimming removed 0 bases at V and 4 bases at J, with 14 bases between. CDR3 length: 16 residues. Germline V gene lookup returns CDR1 SGHKS and CDR2 YYEKEE (reference sequence).

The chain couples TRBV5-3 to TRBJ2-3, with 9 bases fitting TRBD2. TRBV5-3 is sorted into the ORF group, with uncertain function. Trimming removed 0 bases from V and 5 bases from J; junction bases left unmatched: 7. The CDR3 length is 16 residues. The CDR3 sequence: CARSLAAGGPRDTQYF. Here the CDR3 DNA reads TGTGCCAGAAGCTTGGCGGCGGGGGGGCCGAGAGATACGCAGTATTTT.

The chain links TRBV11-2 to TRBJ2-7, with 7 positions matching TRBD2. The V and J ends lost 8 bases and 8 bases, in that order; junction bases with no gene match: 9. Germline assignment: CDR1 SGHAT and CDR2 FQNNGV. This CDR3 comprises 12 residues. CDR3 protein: CASGHGGDKQYF. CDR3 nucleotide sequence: TGTGCCAGCGGGCATGGGGGGGATAAGCAGTACTTC. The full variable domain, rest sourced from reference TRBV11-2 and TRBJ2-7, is EAGVAQSPRYKIIEKRQSVAFWCNPISGHATLYWYQQILGQGPKLLIQFQNNGVVDDSQLPKDRFSAERLKGVDSTLKIQPAKLEDSAVYLCASGHGGDKQYFGPGTRLTVT.

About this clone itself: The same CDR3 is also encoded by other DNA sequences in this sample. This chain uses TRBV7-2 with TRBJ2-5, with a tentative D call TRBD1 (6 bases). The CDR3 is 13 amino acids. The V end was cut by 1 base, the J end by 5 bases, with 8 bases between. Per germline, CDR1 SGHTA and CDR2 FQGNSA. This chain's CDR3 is CASSLVGGETQYF. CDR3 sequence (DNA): TGTGCCAGCAGCTTAGTTGGGGGCGAGACCCAGTACTTC.

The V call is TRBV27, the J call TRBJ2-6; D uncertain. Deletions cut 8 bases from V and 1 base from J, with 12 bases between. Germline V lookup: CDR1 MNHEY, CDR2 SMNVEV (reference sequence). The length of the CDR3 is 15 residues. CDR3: CASSSLGSGANVLTF. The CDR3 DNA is TGTGCCAGCTCTTCGCTGGGGTCTGGGGCCAACGTCCTGACTTTC.

For the CDR3, the DNA is TGTGCCATCAGTGCCGCTCAGAGAGGGGGAAGTGGCGGGGAGCTGTTTTTT. Residues: CAISAAQRGGSGGELFF. This chain links TRBV10-3 with TRBJ2-2; tentative D call: TRBD1 (6 bases). The CDR3 covers 17 residues. Germline values: CDR1 ENHRY, CDR2 SYGVKD. Trimming shortened V by 4 bases and J by 7 bases, and 22 bases separated the two germline ends.

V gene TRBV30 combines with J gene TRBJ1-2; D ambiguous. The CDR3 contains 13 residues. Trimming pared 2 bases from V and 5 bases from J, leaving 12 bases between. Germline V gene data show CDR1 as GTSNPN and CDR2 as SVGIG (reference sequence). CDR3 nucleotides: TGTGCCTGGAGTCTAGAGGAGATATATGGCTACACCTTC. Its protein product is CAWSLEEIYGYTF.

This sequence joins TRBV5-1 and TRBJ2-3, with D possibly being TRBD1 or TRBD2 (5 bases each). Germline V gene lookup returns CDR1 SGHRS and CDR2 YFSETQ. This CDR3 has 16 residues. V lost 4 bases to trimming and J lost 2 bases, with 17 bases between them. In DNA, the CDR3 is TGCGCCAGCAGCCCTTGGCCGGGGCGTCCCACAGATACGCAGTATTTT. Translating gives CASSPWPGRPTDTQYF.

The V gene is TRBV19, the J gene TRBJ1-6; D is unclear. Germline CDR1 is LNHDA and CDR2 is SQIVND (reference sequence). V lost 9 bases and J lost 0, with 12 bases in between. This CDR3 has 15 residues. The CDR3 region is CASRSTSSYNSPLHF. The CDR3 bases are TGTGCCAGCCGATCCACGAGCTCCTATAATTCACCCCTCCACTTT.

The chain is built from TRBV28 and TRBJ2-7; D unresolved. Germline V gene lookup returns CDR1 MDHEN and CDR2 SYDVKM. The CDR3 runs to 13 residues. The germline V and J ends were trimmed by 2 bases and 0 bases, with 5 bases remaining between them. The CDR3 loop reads CASSLESSYEQYF. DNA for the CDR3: TGTGCCAGCAGTTTAGAAAGCTCCTACGAGCAGTACTTC. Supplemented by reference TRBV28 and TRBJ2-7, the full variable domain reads DVKVTQSSRYLVKRTGEKVFLECVQDMDHENMFWYRQDPGLGLRLIYFSYDVKMKEKGDIPEGYSVSREKKERFSLILESASTNQTSMYLCASSLESSYEQYFGPGTRLTVT.

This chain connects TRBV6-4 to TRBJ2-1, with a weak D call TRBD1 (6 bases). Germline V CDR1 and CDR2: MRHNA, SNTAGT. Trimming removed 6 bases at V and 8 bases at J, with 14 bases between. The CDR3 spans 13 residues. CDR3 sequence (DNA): TGTGCCAGCAGCAGGGGTTTTGGGGATGAGCAGTTCTTC. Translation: CASSRGFGDEQFF.

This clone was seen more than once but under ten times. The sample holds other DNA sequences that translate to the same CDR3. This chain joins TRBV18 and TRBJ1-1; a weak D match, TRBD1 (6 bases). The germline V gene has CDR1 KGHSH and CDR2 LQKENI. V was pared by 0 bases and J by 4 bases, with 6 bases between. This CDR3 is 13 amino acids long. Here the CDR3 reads CASSPPGGTEAFF. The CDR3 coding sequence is TGTGCCAGCTCACCACCAGGGGGCACTGAAGCTTTCTTT.

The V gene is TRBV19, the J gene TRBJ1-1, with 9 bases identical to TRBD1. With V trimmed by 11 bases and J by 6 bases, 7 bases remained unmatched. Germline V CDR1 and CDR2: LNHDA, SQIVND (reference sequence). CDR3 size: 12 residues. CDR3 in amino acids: CASGTGFAEAFF. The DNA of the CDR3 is TGTGCCTCCGGGACAGGGTTCGCTGAAGCTTTCTTT.

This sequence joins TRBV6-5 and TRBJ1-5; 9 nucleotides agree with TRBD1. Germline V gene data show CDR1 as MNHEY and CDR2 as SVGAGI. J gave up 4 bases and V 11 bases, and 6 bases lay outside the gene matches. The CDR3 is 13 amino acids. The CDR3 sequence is CAGGQGENQPQHF. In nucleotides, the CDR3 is TGTGCCGGGGGACAGGGCGAGAATCAGCCCCAGCATTTT.

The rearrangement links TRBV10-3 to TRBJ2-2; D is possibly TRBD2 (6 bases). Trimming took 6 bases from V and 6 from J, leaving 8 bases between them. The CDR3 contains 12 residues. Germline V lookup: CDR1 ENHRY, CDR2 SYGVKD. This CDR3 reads CAISWGAGELFF. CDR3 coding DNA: TGTGCCATCAGCTGGGGGGCCGGGGAGCTGTTTTTT.

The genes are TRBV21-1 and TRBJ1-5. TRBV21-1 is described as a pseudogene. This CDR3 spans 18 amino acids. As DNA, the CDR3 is TGTGCCAGCAGCAAAACCCCTGGCGGGGGTCTTAGCAATCAGCCCCAGCATTTT. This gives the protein CASSKTPGGGLSNQPQHF.

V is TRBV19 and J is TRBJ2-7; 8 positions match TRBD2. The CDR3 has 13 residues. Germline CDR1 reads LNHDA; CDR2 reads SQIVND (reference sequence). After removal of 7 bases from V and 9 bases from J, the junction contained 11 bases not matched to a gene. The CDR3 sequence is CASTPGGGQRQYF. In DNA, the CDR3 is TGTGCCAGTACCCCGGGAGGGGGGCAGCGGCAGTACTTC.

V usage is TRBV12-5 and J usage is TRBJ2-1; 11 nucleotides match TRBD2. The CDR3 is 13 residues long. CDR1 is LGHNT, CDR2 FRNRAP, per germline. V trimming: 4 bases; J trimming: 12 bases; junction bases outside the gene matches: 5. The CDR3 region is CASGWASGGMQFF. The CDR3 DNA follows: TGTGCTAGTGGTTGGGCTAGCGGGGGGATGCAGTTCTTC.

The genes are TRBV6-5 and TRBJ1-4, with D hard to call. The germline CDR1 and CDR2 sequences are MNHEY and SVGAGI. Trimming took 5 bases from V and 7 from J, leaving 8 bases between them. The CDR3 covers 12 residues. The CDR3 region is CASSQILEKLFF. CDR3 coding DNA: TGTGCCAGCAGTCAAATACTTGAAAAACTGTTTTTT.

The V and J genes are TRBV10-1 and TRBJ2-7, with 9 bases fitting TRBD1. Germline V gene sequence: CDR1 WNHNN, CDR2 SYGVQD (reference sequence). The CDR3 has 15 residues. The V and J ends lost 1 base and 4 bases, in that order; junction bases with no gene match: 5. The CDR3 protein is CASSEFNRGRYEQYF. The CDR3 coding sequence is TGCGCCAGCAGTGAGTTTAACAGGGGGCGATACGAGCAGTACTTC.

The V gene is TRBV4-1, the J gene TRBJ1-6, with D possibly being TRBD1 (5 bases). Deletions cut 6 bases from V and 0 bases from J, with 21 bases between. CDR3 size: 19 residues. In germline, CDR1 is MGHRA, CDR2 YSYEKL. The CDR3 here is CASRPSDSEFSSYNSPLHF. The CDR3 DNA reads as TGCGCCAGCAGACCCTCCGACAGCGAATTCAGCTCCTATAATTCACCCCTCCACTTT.